This T cell receptor beta chain derives from a study of blood T cell repertoires in COVID-19. Study-level background: The study drew acute and convalescent COVID-19 samples from the United States, Italy and Spain.

Enrolled during active infection, Seattle patients were then followed longitudinally. The CDR3 contains 15 residues. The ends were cut back, 0 bases at V and 5 bases at J, with 14 bases in the middle. Germline CDR1 reads SGDLS; CDR2 reads YYNGEE. Original handling: Amplifying reference gene primers gave estimates of nucleated cell counts. Sequencing was performed with immunoSEQ multiplex PCR; in TCRdb, only in-frame clones are kept and a portion is missing. V, J and clone size derive from that table, while D and trimming were established from the DNA sequence. The data show roughly 200,000 clones, roughly 88% seen once.

The chain employs TRBV9 and TRBJ1-2, with a tentative D call TRBD1 (6 bases). The sample taken for sequencing was peripheral blood. The TCR was taken from a man aged 50-60 years with COVID-19, enrolled during active disease. Here the CDR3 reads CASSVEGDPRYGYTF. CDR3 nucleotides: TGTGCCAGCAGCGTAGAGGGGGACCCTCGATATGGCTACACCTTC.